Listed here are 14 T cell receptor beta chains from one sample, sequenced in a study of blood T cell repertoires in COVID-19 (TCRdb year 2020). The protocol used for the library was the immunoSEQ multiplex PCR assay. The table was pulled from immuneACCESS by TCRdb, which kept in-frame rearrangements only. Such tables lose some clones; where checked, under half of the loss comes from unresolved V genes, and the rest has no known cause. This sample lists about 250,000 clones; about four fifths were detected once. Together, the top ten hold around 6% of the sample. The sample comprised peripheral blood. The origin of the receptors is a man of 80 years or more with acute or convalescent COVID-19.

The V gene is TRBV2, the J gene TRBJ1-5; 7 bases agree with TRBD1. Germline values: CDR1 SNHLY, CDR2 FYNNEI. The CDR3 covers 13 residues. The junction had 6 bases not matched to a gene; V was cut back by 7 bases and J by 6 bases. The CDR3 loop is CASKLTGVQPQHF. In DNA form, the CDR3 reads TGTGCCAGCAAATTAACAGGGGTTCAGCCCCAGCATTTT.

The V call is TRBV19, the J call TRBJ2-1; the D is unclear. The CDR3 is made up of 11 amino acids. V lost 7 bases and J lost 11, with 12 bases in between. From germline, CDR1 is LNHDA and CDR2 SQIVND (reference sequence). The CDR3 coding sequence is TGTGCCAGTAACCAAAGCCCCAAGCAGTTCTTC. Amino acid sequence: CASNQSPKQFF.

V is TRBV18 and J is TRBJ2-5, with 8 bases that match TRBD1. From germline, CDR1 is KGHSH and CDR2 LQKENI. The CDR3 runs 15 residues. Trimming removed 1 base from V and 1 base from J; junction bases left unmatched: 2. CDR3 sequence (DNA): TGTGCCAGCTCACCACGGACAGGGTCCCAAGAGACCCAGTACTTC. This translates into CASSPRTGSQETQYF.

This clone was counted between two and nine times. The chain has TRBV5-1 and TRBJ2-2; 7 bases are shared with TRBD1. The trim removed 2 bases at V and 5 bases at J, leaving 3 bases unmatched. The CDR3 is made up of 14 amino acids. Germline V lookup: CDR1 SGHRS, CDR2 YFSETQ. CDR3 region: CASSFVQGTGELFF. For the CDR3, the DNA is TGCGCCAGCAGCTTCGTACAGGGGACCGGGGAGCTGTTTTTT.

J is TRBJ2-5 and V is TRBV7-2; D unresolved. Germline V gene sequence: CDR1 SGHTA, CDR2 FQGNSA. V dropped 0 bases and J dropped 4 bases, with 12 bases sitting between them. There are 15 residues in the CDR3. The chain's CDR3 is CASSLARSTGETQYF. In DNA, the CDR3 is TGTGCCAGCAGCTTAGCGAGGTCTACGGGAGAGACCCAGTACTTC.

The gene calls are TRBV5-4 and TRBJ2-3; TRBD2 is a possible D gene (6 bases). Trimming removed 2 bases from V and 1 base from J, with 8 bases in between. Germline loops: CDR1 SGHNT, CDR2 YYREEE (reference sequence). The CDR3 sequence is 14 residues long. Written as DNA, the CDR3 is TGTGCCAGCAGCTTACGCGGGGGCACAGATACGCAGTATTTT. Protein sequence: CASSLRGGTDTQYF.

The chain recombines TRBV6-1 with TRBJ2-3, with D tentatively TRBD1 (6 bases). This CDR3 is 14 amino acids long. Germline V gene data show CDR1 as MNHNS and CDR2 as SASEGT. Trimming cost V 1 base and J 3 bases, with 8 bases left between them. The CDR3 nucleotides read TGTGCCAGCAGTGAAGACAGGGCAACAGATACGCAGTATTTT. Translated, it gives CASSEDRATDTQYF.

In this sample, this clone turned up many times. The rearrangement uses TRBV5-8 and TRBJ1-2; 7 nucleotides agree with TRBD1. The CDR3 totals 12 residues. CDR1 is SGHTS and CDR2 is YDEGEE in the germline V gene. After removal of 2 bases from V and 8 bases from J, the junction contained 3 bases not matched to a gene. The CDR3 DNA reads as TGTGCCAGCAGCTTACAGGGGTGGGGCTACACCTTC. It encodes CASSLQGWGYTF.

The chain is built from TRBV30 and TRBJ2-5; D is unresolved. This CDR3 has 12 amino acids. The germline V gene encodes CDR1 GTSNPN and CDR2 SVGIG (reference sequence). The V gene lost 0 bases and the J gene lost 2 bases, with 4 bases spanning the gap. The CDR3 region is CAWSVRQETQYF. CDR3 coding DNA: TGTGCCTGGAGTGTCCGGCAAGAGACCCAGTACTTC.

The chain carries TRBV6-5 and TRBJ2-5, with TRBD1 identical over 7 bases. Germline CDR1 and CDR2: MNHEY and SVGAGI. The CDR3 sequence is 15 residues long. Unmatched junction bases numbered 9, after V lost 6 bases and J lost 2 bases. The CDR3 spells CASRPPSGGQETQYF. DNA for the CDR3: TGTGCCAGCAGACCGCCCTCAGGGGGACAAGAGACCCAGTACTTC.

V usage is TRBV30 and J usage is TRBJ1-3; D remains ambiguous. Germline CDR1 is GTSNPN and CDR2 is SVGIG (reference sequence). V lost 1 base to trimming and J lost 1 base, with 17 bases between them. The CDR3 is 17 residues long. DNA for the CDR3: TGTGCCTGGAGTGGTTGGGCAGCCACTCGGTCTGGAAACACCATATATTTT. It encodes CAWSGWAATRSGNTIYF. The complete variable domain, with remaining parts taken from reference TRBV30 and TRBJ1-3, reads SQTIHQWPATLVQPVGSPLSLECTVEGTSNPNLYWYRQAAGRGLQLLFYSVGIGQISSEVPQNLSASRPQDRQFILSSKKLLLSDSGFYLCAWSGWAATRSGNTIYFGEGSWLTVV.

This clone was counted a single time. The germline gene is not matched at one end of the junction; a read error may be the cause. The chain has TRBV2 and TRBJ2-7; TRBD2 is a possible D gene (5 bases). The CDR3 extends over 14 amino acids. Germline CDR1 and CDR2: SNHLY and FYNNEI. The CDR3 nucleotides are TGTGCCAGCACTGAAGGGCGGCAGCGGAACGAGCAGTACTTC. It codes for CASTEGRQRNEQYF.

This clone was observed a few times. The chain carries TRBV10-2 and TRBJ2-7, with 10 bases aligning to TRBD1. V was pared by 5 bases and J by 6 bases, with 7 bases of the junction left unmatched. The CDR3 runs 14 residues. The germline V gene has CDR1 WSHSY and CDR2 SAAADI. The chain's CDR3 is CASSPTGTGVEQYF. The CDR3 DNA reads TGCGCCAGCAGTCCAACCGGGACAGGGGTCGAGCAGTACTTC.

CDR3 region: CASSSLAGRNEQFF. CDR3 coding DNA: TGTGCCAGCAGCTCGCTTGCGGGTAGAAATGAGCAGTTCTTC. The chain has TRBV7-9 and TRBJ2-1; D possibly corresponds to TRBD2 (5 bases). The CDR3 has 14 amino acids. V shed 4 bases and J shed 7 bases, with 14 bases lying between them. Germline CDR1 and CDR2: SEHNR and FQNEAQ (reference sequence). Full variable domain (outside the CDR3, taken from reference TRBV7-9 and TRBJ2-1): DTGVSQNPRHKITKRGQNVTFRCDPISEHNRLYWYRQTLGQGPEFLTYFQNEAQLEKSRLLSDRFSAERPKGSFSTLEIQRTEQGDSAMYLCASSSLAGRNEQFFGPGTRLTVL.